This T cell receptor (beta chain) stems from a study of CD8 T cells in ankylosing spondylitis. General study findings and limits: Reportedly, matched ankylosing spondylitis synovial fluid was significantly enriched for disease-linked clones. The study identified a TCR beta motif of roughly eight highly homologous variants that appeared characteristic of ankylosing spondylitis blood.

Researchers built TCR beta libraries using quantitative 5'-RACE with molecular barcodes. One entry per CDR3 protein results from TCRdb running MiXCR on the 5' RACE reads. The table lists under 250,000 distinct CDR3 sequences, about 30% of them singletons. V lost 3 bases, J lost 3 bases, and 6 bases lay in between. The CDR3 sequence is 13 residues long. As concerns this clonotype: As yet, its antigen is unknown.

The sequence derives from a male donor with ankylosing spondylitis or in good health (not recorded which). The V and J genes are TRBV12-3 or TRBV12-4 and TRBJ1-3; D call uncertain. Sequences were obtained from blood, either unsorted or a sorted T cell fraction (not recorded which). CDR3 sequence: CASSFEGGNTIYF. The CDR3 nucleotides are TGTGCCAGCAGTTTTGAGGGTGGAAACACCATATATTTT.